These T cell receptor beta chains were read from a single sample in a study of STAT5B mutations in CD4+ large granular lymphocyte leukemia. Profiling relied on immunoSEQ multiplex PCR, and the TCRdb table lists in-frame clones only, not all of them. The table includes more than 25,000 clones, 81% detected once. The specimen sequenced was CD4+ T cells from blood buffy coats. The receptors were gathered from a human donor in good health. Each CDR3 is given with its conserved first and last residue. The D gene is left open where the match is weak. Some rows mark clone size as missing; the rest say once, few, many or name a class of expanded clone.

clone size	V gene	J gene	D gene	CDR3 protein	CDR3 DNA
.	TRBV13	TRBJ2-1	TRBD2	CASSLGAGANNEQFF	TGTGCCAGCAGCTTAGGAGCGGGGGCCAACAATGAGCAGTTCTTC
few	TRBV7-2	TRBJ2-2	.	CASSLEQRRELFF	TGTGCCAGCAGCTTAGAACAGCGTAGGGAGCTGTTTTTT
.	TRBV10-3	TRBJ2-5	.	CATGDSIETQYF	TGTGCCACGGGGGACAGTATAGAGACCCAGTACTTC
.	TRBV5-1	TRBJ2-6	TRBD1	CASSPTGVSGANVLTF	TGCGCCAGCAGCCCGACAGGGGTCTCTGGGGCCAACGTCCTGACTTTC
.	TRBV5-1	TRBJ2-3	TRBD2	CASSFATSGTDTQYF	TGCGCCAGCAGCTTTGCGACTAGCGGCACAGATACGCAGTATTTT
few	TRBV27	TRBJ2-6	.	CASSTNRAGANVLTF	TGTGCCAGCAGTACAAACAGGGCTGGGGCCAACGTCCTGACTTTC
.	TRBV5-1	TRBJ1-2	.	CASSLAGDYGYTF	TGCGCCAGCAGCTTGGCAGGGGACTATGGCTACACCTTC
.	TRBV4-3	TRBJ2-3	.	CASSQDPGAINLGTQYF	TGCGCCAGCAGCCAAGACCCCGGGGCGATCAACCTGGGTACGCAGTATTTT
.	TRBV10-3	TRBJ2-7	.	CAISGIGRGSSYEQYF	TGTGCCATCAGTGGTATTGGCAGGGGAAGCTCCTACGAGCAGTACTTC
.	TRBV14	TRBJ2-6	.	CASSQEFAPGANVLTF	TGTGCCAGCAGCCAAGAATTCGCCCCCGGGGCCAACGTCCTGACTTTC
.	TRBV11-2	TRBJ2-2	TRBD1	CASSPGGDRGPLTGELFF	TGTGCCAGCAGCCCAGGAGGGGACAGGGGGCCGCTGACCGGGGAGCTGTTTTTT
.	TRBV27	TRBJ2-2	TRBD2	CASSYARGVRNTGELFF	TGTGCCAGCAGTTACGCGCGGGGGGTCCGGAACACCGGGGAGCTGTTTTTT